One sample yielded the 17 T cell receptor beta chains listed below, sequenced in a study of T-cell reconstitution after alpha-beta-depleted transplantation in children (TCRdb year 2016). Library generation was performed with PCR. TCRdb shows the sequencer as Illumina HiSeq 2500. To normalize quantification of the TCRbeta repertoire, the TCR libraries were built with molecular barcoding that relied on unique molecular identifiers. Starting from the raw public reads, TCRdb applied fastp trimming at Q25, assembled clones with MiXCR and retained in-frame beta chains. Identical CDR3 protein sequences are pooled into one entry, listed with their most common genes and DNA. The sample table lists about 600,000 distinct CDR3 sequences, 8% to 11% of them with a count of one. Jointly, the top ten make up roughly 3.9% of the sample. Source: PBMCs from the stem cell graft donor, taken from the stem cell graft. The receptors shown here come from a human donor who donated a stem cell graft to a child with acute myeloid leukemia.

The chain combines TRBV6-2 or TRBV6-3 with TRBJ2-1; the match to TRBD2 covers 10 bases. Germline CDR1 and CDR2: MNHEY and SVGEGT. This CDR3 has 17 residues. Trimming took 7 bases from V and 6 from J; bases not matched to a gene: 15. The CDR3 loop is CASISGGGTIRLNEQFF. In nucleotides, the CDR3 is TGTGCCAGCATCAGCGGGGGGGGGACTATTCGACTCAATGAGCAGTTCTTC.

Ten or more counts support this clonotype. The rearrangement uses TRBV29-1 and TRBJ2-1; D unclear. Germline CDR1 SQVTM, CDR2 ANQGSEA. Between the trimmed V and J ends, which lost 3 bases and 9 bases, there was a span of 3 bases. The CDR3 consists of 9 residues. CDR3 sequence reads: CSVELEQFF. The CDR3 nucleotides are TGCAGCGTTGAGCTTGAGCAGTTCTTC.

This clonotype was seen more than once but under ten times. The chain joins TRBV15 to TRBJ1-2; D is unresolved. Trimming stripped 0 bases from V and 4 bases from J, with 9 bases between. The CDR3 is 14 amino acids. Germline CDR1 is LNHNV and CDR2 is YYDKDF (reference sequence). The CDR3 DNA reads TGTGCCACCAGCAGAGATTCGGGTCTCTATGGCTACACCTTC. Translating it yields CATSRDSGLYGYTF.

In its sample, this clonotype was seen many times. The chain couples TRBV5-5 to TRBJ2-5; D is ambiguous. The V gene lost 0 bases and the J gene lost 4 bases, with 13 bases spanning the gap. In germline, CDR1 is SGHKS, CDR2 YYEKEE (reference sequence). The CDR3 length is 15 residues. CDR3 DNA: TGTGCCAGCAGCTTGGTCGCCCGCGACGGAGAGACCCAGTACTTC. Amino acid sequence: CASSLVARDGETQYF.

This clonotype was seen more than once but under ten times. This sequence joins TRBV7-8 and TRBJ2-2; 8 bases fit TRBD1. CDR1 SGHVS and CDR2 FQNEAQ come from the germline V gene. The CDR3 has 14 residues. Trimming removed 7 bases from V and 5 bases from J; junction bases left unmatched: 6. The CDR3 bases are TGTGCCAGCATCAAGACAGGGGAGACCGGGGAGCTGTTTTTT. It yields the protein CASIKTGETGELFF.

This clonotype was seen a few times. V and J are TRBV5-1 and TRBJ2-1, with a tentative D call TRBD1 (5 bases). CDR3 length: 16 amino acids. Trimming removed 1 base from V and 7 bases from J, with 18 bases in between. Germline V CDR1 and CDR2: SGHRS, YFSETQ. CDR3 in amino acids: CASSLLPLGPENEQFF. CDR3 in DNA: TGCGCCAGCAGCTTGTTGCCCCTGGGGCCGGAGAATGAGCAGTTCTTC.

This clonotype appeared many times. The chain recombines TRBV14 with TRBJ2-1; 14 bases map to TRBD2. Germline CDR1 and CDR2: SGHDN and FVKESK. This CDR3 comprises 14 residues. With 8 bases clipped from V and 7 bases from J, the junction kept 4 bases outside the gene matches. As DNA, the CDR3 is TGTGCCAGCCAACGGACTAGCGGGAGGAATGAGCAGTTCTTC. Translating it yields CASQRTSGRNEQFF.

This clonotype was picked up a small number of times. This could be a read error, since a much larger clone is one nucleotide away. V and J are TRBV7-8 and TRBJ2-7, with 10 bases matching TRBD1. Per germline, CDR1 SGHVS and CDR2 FQNEAQ. J gave up 3 bases and V 5 bases, and 1 base lay outside the gene matches. The CDR3 contains 13 residues. The CDR3 spells CASSGDRGYEQYF. CDR3 coding DNA: TGTGCCAGCAGCGGGGACAGGGGCTACGAGCAGTACTTC.

This clonotype occurred a few times. CDR3 protein: CASSVGQDTQYF. In DNA, the CDR3 is TGTGCCAGCAGCGTAGGGCAGGATACGCAGTATTTT. V and J are TRBV9 and TRBJ2-3; D is ambiguous. Trimming stripped 0 bases from V and 6 bases from J, with 5 bases between. The CDR3 extends over 12 amino acids. Germline CDR1 reads SGDLS; CDR2 reads YYNGEE. Drawing the rest from reference TRBV9 and TRBJ2-3, the complete variable domain is DSGVTQTPKHLITATGQRVTLRCSPRSGDLSVYWYQQSLDQGLQFLIQYYNGEERAKGNILERFSAQQFPDLHSELNLSSLELGDSALYFCASSVGQDTQYFGPGTRLTVL.

A word on this clonotype: The conserved closing phenylalanine or tryptophan is absent in this CDR3, likely reflecting a read error. This chain links TRBV2 with TRBJ2-5; no clear D. Germline V gives CDR1 SNHLY, CDR2 FYNNEI. The CDR3 contains 13 residues. The ends were cut back, 1 base at V and 1 base at J, with 4 bases in the middle. The CDR3 is CASSEVTQETQYL. The CDR3 DNA is TGTGCCAGCAGTGAAGTAACCCAAGAGACCCAGTACCTC.

The V gene is TRBV9, the J gene TRBJ2-7; D possibly matches TRBD1 or TRBD2 (5 bases each). The CDR3 contains 14 residues. Germline V gene sequence: CDR1 SGDLS, CDR2 YYNGEE. V was shortened by 3 bases and J by 2 bases, with 12 bases between the two germline ends. This chain's CDR3 is CASSEHGTTYEQYF. Here the CDR3 DNA reads TGTGCCAGCAGCGAACACGGGACCACCTACGAGCAGTACTTC. Supplemented by reference TRBV9 and TRBJ2-7, the full variable domain reads DSGVTQTPKHLITATGQRVTLRCSPRSGDLSVYWYQQSLDQGLQFLIQYYNGEERAKGNILERFSAQQFPDLHSELNLSSLELGDSALYFCASSEHGTTYEQYFGPGTRLTVT.

This clonotype has ten or more counts. This sequence joins TRBV7-9 and TRBJ2-1, with D hard to call. CDR3 size: 12 residues. Germline CDR1 and CDR2: SEHNR and FQNEAQ (reference sequence). Trimming cost V 5 bases and J 6 bases, with 8 bases left between them. The CDR3: CASSTYVNEQFF. CDR3 bases: TGTGCCAGCAGCACCTATGTCAATGAGCAGTTCTTC.

The chain joins TRBV4-2 to TRBJ2-7, with 10 bases aligning to TRBD2. CDR3 length: 15 amino acids. Germline assignment: CDR1 LGHNA and CDR2 YNFKEQ. V dropped 1 base and J dropped 3; count of bases not matched to a gene: 3. Written as DNA, the CDR3 is TGTGCCAGCAGCCAAGGGGCTAGCGGGAGCTACGAGCAGTACTTC. Its protein product is CASSQGASGSYEQYF.

This clonotype was picked up a small number of times. The chain couples TRBV29-1 to TRBJ1-2; D might be TRBD1 (6 bases). Germline V CDR1 and CDR2: SQVTM, ANQGSEA. This CDR3 spans 12 amino acids. V was trimmed by 6 bases and J by 8 bases, leaving 16 bases between them. CDR3 sequence (DNA): TGCAGCGTCGAAACAGGGCTAGGGGGCTACACCTTC. As protein: CSVETGLGGYTF.

J is TRBJ2-1 and V is TRBV5-1; 7 nucleotides line up with TRBD2. The CDR3 loop spans 14 amino acids. Germline CDR1 SGHRS, CDR2 YFSETQ. The junction had 5 bases not matched to a gene; V was cut back by 2 bases and J by 6 bases. CDR3 loop: CASSLGSGRNEQFF. For the CDR3, the DNA is TGCGCCAGCAGCTTAGGTAGCGGGCGCAATGAGCAGTTCTTC.

V gene TRBV28 combines with J gene TRBJ2-7; TRBD1 matches 8 bases. Trimming removed 5 bases from V and 4 bases from J; junction bases left unmatched: 10. This CDR3 contains 15 residues. Germline CDR1 reads MDHEN; CDR2 reads SYDVKM. The CDR3: CASSPWTGPGYEQYF. The CDR3 DNA follows: TGTGCCAGCAGTCCATGGACAGGGCCAGGGTACGAGCAGTACTTC.

This clonotype was recorded a few times. The chain links TRBV2 to TRBJ1-1; D not certain. The CDR3 totals 12 residues. CDR1 is SNHLY, CDR2 FYNNEI, per germline. Trimming left V 7 bases short and J 0 bases short, with 6 bases between. The CDR3 is CASTFMNTEAFF. The CDR3 DNA reads as TGTGCCAGCACTTTTATGAACACTGAAGCTTTCTTT.